The next 30 T cell receptor beta chains were all read from a single sample in a study of T cells in Graves' hyperthyroidism and ophthalmopathy. RNA transcripts yielded amplified TCR beta CDR3 regions. Using the HTBI primer set, a first-round RT-PCR was run on the TCR CDR3. TCRdb processed the multiplex PCR reads anew with MiXCR; each CDR3 protein has one entry. The sample shows roughly 500,000 distinct CDR3 sequences, 14% of them seen only once. Sequenced material: blood. The receptors shown here come from a woman younger than 45 with Graves' hyperthyroidism that later progressed to Graves' ophthalmopathy.

The chain uses TRBV18 and TRBJ1-3; no clear D. The CDR3 runs to 16 residues. V was clipped by 3 bases and J by 0 bases, with 12 bases between them. CDR1 and CDR2 from the germline V gene are KGHSH and LQKENI. As DNA, the CDR3 is TGTGCCAGCTCACCCCGGAGCCCTCACTCTGGAAACACCATATATTTT. Translated: CASSPRSPHSGNTIYF. The entire variable domain, with the rest obtained from reference TRBV18 and TRBJ1-3, is as follows: NAGVMQNPRHLVRRRGQEARLRCSPMKGHSHVYWYRQLPEEGLKFMVYLQKENIIDESGMPKERFSAEFPKEGPSILRIQQVVRGDSAAYFCASSPRSPHSGNTIYFGEGSWLTVV.

Of note for this clonotype: Because the CDR3 is missing its conserved closing phenylalanine or tryptophan, this is likely a read error. This rearrangement joins TRBV14 to TRBJ2-3, with unresolved D. Trimming removed 4 bases from V and 4 bases from J, with 15 bases in between. The CDR3 covers 15 residues. The germline V gene has CDR1 SGHDN and CDR2 FVKESK. The CDR3 here is CASSLLQKSADTQYV. In nucleotides, the CDR3 is TGTGCCAGCAGCCTCCTACAGAAATCCGCAGATACGCAGTATGTT.

This clonotype has at least ten counts. This chain joins TRBV6-1 and TRBJ2-1; unclear D gene. The length of the CDR3 is 15 residues. Trimming stripped 8 bases from V and 0 bases from J, with 14 bases between. Germline CDR1 and CDR2: MNHNS and SASEGT. The CDR3 is CASAFTSSSYNEQFF. The CDR3 DNA follows: TGTGCCAGCGCTTTCACCTCCAGCTCCTACAATGAGCAGTTCTTC.

This clonotype was found many times. Written as DNA, the CDR3 is TGCAGCGTTGAGGTAAACTTTGAAGCTTTCTTT. This encodes CSVEVNFEAFF. V and J are TRBV29-1 and TRBJ1-1; D uncertain. The CDR3 consists of 11 residues. CDR1 SQVTM and CDR2 ANQGSEA come from the germline V gene. Trimming took 3 bases from V and 7 from J, leaving 9 bases between them. Drawing the rest from reference TRBV29-1 and TRBJ1-1, the complete variable domain is SAVISQKPSRDICQRGTSLTIQCQVDSQVTMMFWYRQQPGQSLTLIATANQGSEATYESGFVIDKFPISRPNLTFSTLTVSNMSPEDSSIYLCSVEVNFEAFFGQGTRLTVV.

This clonotype was seen ten or more times. V and J are TRBV18 and TRBJ1-4; no clear D. The CDR3 runs 13 residues. V shed 2 bases and J shed 8 bases, with 9 bases lying between them. In germline, CDR1 is KGHSH, CDR2 LQKENI. The CDR3: CASSPGPGEKLFF. In nucleotides, the CDR3 is TGTGCCAGCTCACCAGGGCCGGGGGAAAAACTGTTTTTT.

There are many counts of this clonotype. This sequence joins TRBV28 and TRBJ2-7; D may correspond to TRBD1 or TRBD2 (6 bases each). The CDR3 covers 16 residues. V was cut by 7 bases and J by 1 base, with 20 bases left in between. Germline CDR1 MDHEN, CDR2 SYDVKM. CDR3 sequence reads: CASTSPMGGGSYEQYF. In DNA form, the CDR3 reads TGTGCCAGCACCTCGCCAATGGGGGGCGGATCCTACGAGCAGTACTTC.

This rearrangement joins TRBV19 to TRBJ2-4; D not resolved. Germline V gene lookup returns CDR1 LNHDA and CDR2 SQIVND (reference sequence). The CDR3 spans 16 residues. Trimming pared 4 bases from V and 1 base from J, leaving 14 bases between. CDR3 nucleotides: TGTGCCAGTAGTAGGAACACCCATCGCGCCAAAAACATTCAGTACTTC. It codes for CASSRNTHRAKNIQYF.

In its sample, this clonotype was seen many times. The CDR3 loop is CASSLGGGDQPQHF. In DNA form, the CDR3 reads TGTGCCAGCAGCTTAGGGGGGGGGGATCAGCCCCAGCATTTT. The rearrangement joins TRBV7-2 to TRBJ1-5, with D perhaps TRBD1 (5 bases). Germline loops: CDR1 SGHTA, CDR2 FQGNSA. Trimming removed 1 base at V and 5 bases at J, with 9 bases between. The CDR3 spans 14 residues.

This clonotype was observed many times. The chain has TRBV2 and TRBJ2-7; D gene ambiguous. The V gene lost 4 bases and the J gene lost 3 bases, with 13 bases spanning the gap. The CDR3 covers 14 residues. Germline V gives CDR1 SNHLY, CDR2 FYNNEI. The CDR3 DNA sequence: TGTGCCAGCAGTGTCTGGCGACCGGGCTACGAGCAGTACTTC. This gives the protein CASSVWRPGYEQYF.

This chain connects TRBV29-1 to TRBJ1-1; a possible D gene is TRBD1 (6 bases). CDR3 length: 13 amino acids. Trimming cost V 4 bases and J 6 bases, with 15 bases left between them. CDR1 is SQVTM and CDR2 is ANQGSEA in the germline V gene. CDR3 DNA: TGCAGCGTTGCCGGGACACCCGTCGCTGAAGCTTTCTTT. Amino acid sequence: CSVAGTPVAEAFF.

As to this clonotype: One end of the junction varies from germline; a read error may be responsible. The V and J genes are TRBV19 and TRBJ1-6, with D unresolved. The germline gives CDR1 LNHDA, CDR2 SQIVND (reference sequence). The CDR3 contains 11 residues. CDR3 in amino acids: CASSGNSPPHF. CDR3 DNA sequence: TGTGCCAGTAGTGGGAATTCACCCCCCCACTTT.

This clonotype was counted only a few times. The CDR3 nucleotides are TGTGCCAGCAGTGCGGCCTCCGGGGAGCTGTTTTTT. It yields the protein CASSAASGELFF. This chain uses TRBV25-1 with TRBJ2-2; D is unclear. Trimming removed 4 bases at V and 6 bases at J, with 6 bases between. Germline-derived CDR1 and CDR2 are MGHDK and SYGVNS. The CDR3 is 12 residues long.

This clonotype was seen ten or more times. This chain uses TRBV5-1 with TRBJ2-5; 9 bases map to TRBD1. From germline, CDR1 is SGHRS and CDR2 YFSETQ. The ends lost 4 bases at V and 5 bases at J; junction bases unmatched: 12. This CDR3 comprises 16 residues. The CDR3 is CASSHRQDRGEETQYF. In DNA, the CDR3 is TGCGCCAGCAGCCATCGCCAGGACAGGGGCGAGGAGACCCAGTACTTC. The full variable domain, in which reference TRBV5-1 and TRBJ2-5 provide the parts outside the CDR3, is KAGVTQTPRYLIKTRGQQVTLSCSPISGHRSVSWYQQTPGQGLQFLFEYFSETQRNKGNFPGRFSGRQFSNSRSEMNVSTLELGDSALYLCASSHRQDRGEETQYFGPGTRLLVL.

Details on this clonotype: A read error is possible here, since a much larger clone lies one base away. The genes are TRBV6-1 and TRBJ1-2; D is undetermined. The CDR3 has 11 residues. Germline V gene data show CDR1 as MNHNS and CDR2 as SASEGT. As DNA, the CDR3 is TGTGCCAGCCTGGACGACTATTGCTACACCTTC. Translated: CASLDDYCYTF.

Ten or more counts support this clonotype. The V call is TRBV6-2 or TRBV6-3, the J call TRBJ2-2, with a possible D match to TRBD2 (5 bases). This CDR3 has 14 residues. V was cut by 10 bases and J by 3 bases, with 15 bases left in between. Germline CDR1 MNHEY, CDR2 SVGEGT. DNA for the CDR3: TGTGCCACCGGGCGGACTGGGTACACCGGGGAGCTGTTTTTT. Translated, it gives CATGRTGYTGELFF.

Turning to this clonotype: It may be a read error: a sequence one base away is much more abundant. The conserved final phenylalanine or tryptophan is absent from the CDR3, which likely points to a read error. The chain recombines TRBV7-2 with TRBJ2-3; tentative D call: TRBD2 (6 bases). The CDR3 is 18 residues long. V lost 7 bases and J 0 bases, leaving 23 bases between the germline ends. The V gene's germline CDR1 is SGHTA and CDR2 FQGNSA. The CDR3 DNA follows: TGTGCCAGCATTGAAAAGGGATCGGCGGGGCCTAGCACAGATACGCAGTATTCT. Its translation is CASIEKGSAGPSTDTQYS.

To note about this clonotype: A much larger clone differs from this one at a single base, so this may be a read error. The V call is TRBV24-1, the J call TRBJ2-3; D gene uncertain. V was clipped by 9 bases and J by 2 bases, with 8 bases between them. Germline CDR1 and CDR2: KGHDR and SFDVKD. This CDR3 contains 12 residues. The CDR3 coding sequence is TGTGCCACCGGTGCCTACACAGATACGCAGTATTTT. Protein product: CATGAYTDTQYF.

This clonotype was picked up many times. One junction end does not reproduce the germline sequence, and a read error may be involved. The chain recombines TRBV6-1 with TRBJ1-1; TRBD1 might be the D (5 bases). This CDR3 has 13 amino acids. Germline V gives CDR1 MNHNS, CDR2 SASEGT. CDR3 nucleotides: TGTGCCAGCAACCTGAACAGGTACACTGAAGCTTCCTTT. Its translation is CASNLNRYTEASF.

This clonotype was detected ten times or more. V is TRBV4-2 and J is TRBJ2-7; the D gene is possibly TRBD1 (6 bases). CDR1 and CDR2 from the germline V gene are LGHNA and YNFKEQ. The CDR3 loop spans 15 amino acids. Deletions cut 0 bases from V and 2 bases from J, with 11 bases between. The CDR3 loop is CASSQDAGAAYEQYF. CDR3 in DNA: TGTGCCAGCAGCCAAGATGCAGGGGCGGCCTACGAGCAGTACTTC.

This clonotype was observed a handful of times. CDR3 loop: CASSLKREASNEQFF. In DNA, the CDR3 is TGTGCCAGCAGCTTGAAGAGGGAAGCGAGCAATGAGCAGTTCTTC. V gene TRBV5-4 combines with J gene TRBJ2-1, with a tentative D call TRBD2 (5 bases). Germline lookup yields CDR1 SGHNT and CDR2 YYREEE (reference sequence). The V end was cut by 1 base, the J end by 6 bases, with 14 bases between. This CDR3 contains 15 residues.

This clonotype has at least ten counts. The V and J genes are TRBV7-9 and TRBJ2-5; 9 nucleotides match TRBD2. The CDR3 totals 16 residues. The V segment lost 5 bases and the J segment 1 base; nucleotides outside the gene matches: 8. Germline V gene sequence: CDR1 SEHNR, CDR2 FQNEAQ (reference sequence). This CDR3 is CASSTVAGGFQETQYF. CDR3 nucleotide sequence: TGTGCCAGCAGCACAGTGGCGGGAGGGTTCCAAGAGACCCAGTACTTC. Filled out from reference TRBV7-9 and TRBJ2-5, the complete variable domain reads DTGVSQNPRHKITKRGQNVTFRCDPISEHNRLYWYRQTLGQGPEFLTYFQNEAQLEKSRLLSDRFSAERPKGSFSTLEIQRTEQGDSAMYLCASSTVAGGFQETQYFGPGTRLLVL.

This clonotype showed up just a few times. The chain has TRBV20-1 and TRBJ1-1, with TRBD1 identical over 11 bases. There are 13 residues in the CDR3. Per the germline V gene, CDR1 is DFQATT and CDR2 is SNEGSKA (reference sequence). V was pared by 6 bases and J by 4 bases, with 4 bases of the junction left unmatched. In nucleotides, the CDR3 is TGCAGTGCCAGGGACAGGGGGGGCACTGAAGCTTTCTTT. This encodes CSARDRGGTEAFF.

This clonotype was counted a few times. The V and J genes are TRBV19 and TRBJ1-5; D remains unclear. The CDR3 spans 12 residues. The germline CDR1 and CDR2 sequences are LNHDA and SQIVND (reference sequence). V dropped 7 bases and J dropped 6 bases, with 10 bases sitting between them. CDR3 protein: CASTHNTQPQHF. In nucleotides, the CDR3 is TGTGCCAGTACCCATAATACTCAGCCCCAGCATTTT.

This clonotype was detected ten times or more. This rearrangement joins TRBV10-3 to TRBJ2-1, with D possibly matching TRBD2 (6 bases). V lost 8 bases and J 7 bases, leaving 12 bases between the germline ends. This CDR3 has 12 residues. Germline V gene lookup returns CDR1 ENHRY and CDR2 SYGVKD. As DNA, the CDR3 is TGTGCCATCGGGACCGCGGGGAATGAGCAGTTCTTC. This gives the protein CAIGTAGNEQFF.

The chain couples TRBV10-3 to TRBJ2-1; a weak D match, TRBD2 (6 bases). Per germline, CDR1 ENHRY and CDR2 SYGVKD. The CDR3 loop spans 18 amino acids. V was pared by 3 bases and J by 2 bases, with 20 bases between. The CDR3 DNA is TGTGCCATCAGTGACCCAACGTCCGGGACTGATACCTACAATGAGCAGTTCTTC. It encodes CAISDPTSGTDTYNEQFF.

This clonotype was picked up many times. V is TRBV2 and J is TRBJ1-6; possibly TRBD1 for D (5 bases). Germline V gene sequence: CDR1 SNHLY, CDR2 FYNNEI. The CDR3 contains 16 residues. Trimming cost V 2 bases and J 6 bases, with 14 bases left between them. The CDR3 region is CASSELTGTANSPLHF. The CDR3 region has the DNA TGTGCCAGCAGTGAATTGACCGGGACCGCTAATTCACCCCTCCACTTT.

This clonotype has ten or more counts. The rearrangement links TRBV19 to TRBJ1-1, with D uncertain. The CDR3 extends over 15 amino acids. Trimming removed 1 base from V and 0 bases from J, with 9 bases in between. Germline lookup yields CDR1 LNHDA and CDR2 SQIVND (reference sequence). This CDR3 reads CASSIADTLNTEAFF. In DNA form, the CDR3 reads TGTGCCAGTAGTATAGCTGACACCCTGAACACTGAAGCTTTCTTT. Together with reference TRBV19 and TRBJ1-1, the CDR3 gives the full variable domain: DGGITQSPKYLFRKEGQNVTLSCEQNLNHDAMYWYRQDPGQGLRLIYYSQIVNDFQKGDIAEGYSVSREKKESFPLTVTSAQKNPTAFYLCASSIADTLNTEAFFGQGTRLTVV.

The CDR3 DNA sequence: TGTGCCAGCAGCTTAGTCCCGGCAGGGTCCACAGATACGCAGTATTTT. Amino acid sequence: CASSLVPAGSTDTQYF. This rearrangement joins TRBV11-2 to TRBJ2-3; tentatively, D is TRBD1 (5 bases). The germline V gene has CDR1 SGHAT and CDR2 FQNNGV. The CDR3 has 16 amino acids. V gave up 1 base and J gave up 2 bases, with 13 bases separating them.

The J gene is TRBJ2-1, the V gene TRBV19, with 8 bases that match TRBD2. Trimming at V came to 7 bases and at J to 7 bases, leaving 9 bases not matched to a gene. Per the germline V gene, CDR1 is LNHDA and CDR2 is SQIVND (reference sequence). The CDR3 runs 14 residues. CDR3 sequence reads: CASILRPGGNEQFF. In nucleotides, the CDR3 is TGTGCCAGTATTCTGCGACCGGGAGGGAATGAGCAGTTCTTC.

This clonotype was recorded many times. The rearrangement uses TRBV20-1 and TRBJ2-1; TRBD2 matches at 15 bases. V lost 0 bases, J lost 9 bases, and 3 bases stayed unmatched. CDR3 size: 15 residues. Germline-derived CDR1 and CDR2 are DFQATT and SNEGSKA (reference sequence). CDR3 DNA: TGCAGTGCTAGAGATGGGACTAGCGGGAGGCCTGAGCAGTTCTTC. It yields the protein CSARDGTSGRPEQFF.